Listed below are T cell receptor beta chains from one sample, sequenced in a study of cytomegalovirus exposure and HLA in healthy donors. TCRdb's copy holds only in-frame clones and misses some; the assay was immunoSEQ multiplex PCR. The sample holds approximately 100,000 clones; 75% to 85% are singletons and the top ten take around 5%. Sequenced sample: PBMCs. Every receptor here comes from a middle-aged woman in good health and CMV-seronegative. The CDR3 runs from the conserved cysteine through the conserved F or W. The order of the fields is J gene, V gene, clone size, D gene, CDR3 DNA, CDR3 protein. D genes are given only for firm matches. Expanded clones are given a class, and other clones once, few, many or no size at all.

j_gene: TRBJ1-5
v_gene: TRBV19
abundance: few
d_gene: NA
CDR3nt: TGTGCCAGTAGTATTAGTGTGAGCTTGGATCAGCCCCAGCATTTT
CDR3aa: CASSISVSLDQPQHF

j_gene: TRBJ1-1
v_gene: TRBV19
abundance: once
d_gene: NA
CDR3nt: TGTGCCAGTACCTTCTCAGGGATGAATGAAGCTTTCTTT
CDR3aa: CASTFSGMNEAFF

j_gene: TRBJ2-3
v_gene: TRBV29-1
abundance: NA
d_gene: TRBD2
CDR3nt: TGCAGCGTTGCAATGCGGGGGAGCACAGATACGCAGTATTTT
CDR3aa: CSVAMRGSTDTQYF

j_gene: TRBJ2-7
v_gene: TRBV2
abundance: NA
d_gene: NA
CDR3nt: TGTGCCAGCAGCTTCGGTACCTACGAGCAGTACTTC
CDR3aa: CASSFGTYEQYF

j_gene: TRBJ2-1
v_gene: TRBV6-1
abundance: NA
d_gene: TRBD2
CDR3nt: TGTGCCAGCAGAGGTTGGACTAGTGCCTACAATGAGCAGTTCTTC
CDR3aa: CASRGWTSAYNEQFF

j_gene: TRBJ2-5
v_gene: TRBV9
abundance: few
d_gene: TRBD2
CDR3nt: TGTGCCAGCAGCACGGGACTAGGAGAGACCCAGTACTTC
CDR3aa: CASSTGLGETQYF

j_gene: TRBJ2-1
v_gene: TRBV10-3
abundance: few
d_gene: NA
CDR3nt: TGTGCCATCAGTGGGGCGGGGAAGGACTACAATGAGCAGTTCTTC
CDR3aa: CAISGAGKDYNEQFF

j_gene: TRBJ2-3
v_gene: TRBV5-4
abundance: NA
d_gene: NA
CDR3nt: TGTGCCAGCAGCCGGGCCGGGACATATAGGACAGATACGCAGTATTTT
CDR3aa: CASSRAGTYRTDTQYF

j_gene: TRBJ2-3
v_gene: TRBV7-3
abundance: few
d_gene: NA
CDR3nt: TGTGCCAGCAGCATACTGGCGGGGGCCACAGATACGCAGTATTTT
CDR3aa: CASSILAGATDTQYF

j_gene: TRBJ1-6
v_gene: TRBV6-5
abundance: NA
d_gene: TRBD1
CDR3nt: TGTGCCAGCAGTTACAAAACGACAGGGGTGGATTCACCCCTCCACTTT
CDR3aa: CASSYKTTGVDSPLHF

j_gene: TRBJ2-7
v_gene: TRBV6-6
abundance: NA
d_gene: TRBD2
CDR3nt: TGTGCCAGCAGTTCTAGCGGGGGAAACGAGCAGTACTTC
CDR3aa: CASSSSGGNEQYF

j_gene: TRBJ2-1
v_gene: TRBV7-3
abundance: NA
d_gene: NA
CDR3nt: TGTGCCAGCAGCTTAACACAGGGAGGGATTGCTGAGCAGTTCTTC
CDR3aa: CASSLTQGGIAEQFF

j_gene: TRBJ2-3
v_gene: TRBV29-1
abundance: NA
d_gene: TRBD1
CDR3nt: TGCAGCGTTGAGAAGGGGGCCGCAGATACGCAGTATTTT
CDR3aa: CSVEKGAADTQYF

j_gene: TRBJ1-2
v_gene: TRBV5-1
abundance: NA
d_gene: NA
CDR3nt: TGCGCCAGCAGCCCCCAGACAGATTATGGCTACACCTTC
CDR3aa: CASSPQTDYGYTF

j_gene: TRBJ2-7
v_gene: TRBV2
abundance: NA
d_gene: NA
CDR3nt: TGTGCCAGCAGTGAACAGGGCCGACGGTCCGAGCAGTACTTC
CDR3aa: CASSEQGRRSEQYF

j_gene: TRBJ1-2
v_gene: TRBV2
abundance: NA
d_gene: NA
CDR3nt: TGTGCCAGCAGCGAACAGGTTATCTATGGCTACACCTTC
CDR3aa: CASSEQVIYGYTF

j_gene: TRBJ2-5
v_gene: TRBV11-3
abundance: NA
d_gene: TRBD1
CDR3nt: TGTGCCAGCAGCCGTGACAGGGGGGAAGAGACCCAGTACTTC
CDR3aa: CASSRDRGEETQYF

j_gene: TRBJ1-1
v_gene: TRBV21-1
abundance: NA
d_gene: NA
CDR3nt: TGTGCCAGCAGCAAAGAGTTAATTGAGGCCAGCGCGAACACTGAAGCTTTCTTT
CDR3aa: CASSKELIEASANTEAFF

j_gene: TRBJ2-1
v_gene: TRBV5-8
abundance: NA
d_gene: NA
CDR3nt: TGTGCCAGCAGCCTACTAGGTTCCTACAATGAGCAGTTCTTC
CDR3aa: CASSLLGSYNEQFF

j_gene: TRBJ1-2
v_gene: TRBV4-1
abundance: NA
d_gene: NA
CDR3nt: TGCGCCAGCAGCCAAGAGGTTAGAGGTGACTATGGCTACACCTTC
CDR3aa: CASSQEVRGDYGYTF

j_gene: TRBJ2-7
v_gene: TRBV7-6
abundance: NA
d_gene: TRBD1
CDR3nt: TGTGCCAGCAGCTTAGAGGGGACAGGGGCCTACGAGCAGTACTTC
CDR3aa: CASSLEGTGAYEQYF

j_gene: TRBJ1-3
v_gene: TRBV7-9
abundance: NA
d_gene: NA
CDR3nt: TGTGCCAGCAGCTTACCTGATGGAGAAATTGGAAACACCATATATTTT
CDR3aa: CASSLPDGEIGNTIYF

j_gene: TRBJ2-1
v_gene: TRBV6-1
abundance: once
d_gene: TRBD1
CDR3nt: TGTGCCAGCAGTGAAGCTTCGGGACAGGGTGTAAATGAGCAGTTCTTC
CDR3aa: CASSEASGQGVNEQFF

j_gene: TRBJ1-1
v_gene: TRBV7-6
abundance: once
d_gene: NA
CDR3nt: TGTGCCAGCAGCTTAAACCCACTACAGGGGAACACTGAAGCTTTCTTT
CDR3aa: CASSLNPLQGNTEAFF

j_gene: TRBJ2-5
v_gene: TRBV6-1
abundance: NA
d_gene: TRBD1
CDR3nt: TGTGCCAGCAGCGACAGGGGGGAGACCCAGTACTTC
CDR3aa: CASSDRGETQYF

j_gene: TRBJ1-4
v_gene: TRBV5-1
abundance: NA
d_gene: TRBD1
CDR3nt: TGCGCCAGCAGCTTGGTGGGACAGGGGGGAGAAAAACTGTTTTTT
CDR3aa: CASSLVGQGGEKLFF

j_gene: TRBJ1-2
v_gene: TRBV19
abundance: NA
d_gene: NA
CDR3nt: TGTGCCAGTAGTAGGGACAAAAACTATGGCTACACCTTC
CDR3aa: CASSRDKNYGYTF

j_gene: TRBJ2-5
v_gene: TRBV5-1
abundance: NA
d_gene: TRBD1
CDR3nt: TGCGCCAGCAGCTTGGGGACAGGGGGAGAGACCCAGTACTTC
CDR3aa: CASSLGTGGETQYF

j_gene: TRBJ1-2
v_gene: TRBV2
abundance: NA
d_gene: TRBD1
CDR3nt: TGTGCCAGCAGTCCCGGGACAGACTATGGCTACACCTTC
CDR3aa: CASSPGTDYGYTF

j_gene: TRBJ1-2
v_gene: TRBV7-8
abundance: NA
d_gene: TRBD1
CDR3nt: TGTGCCAGCAGCTTAGCGCTAAGGGGCAGGGGGCATATTCGAGGTGGCTACACCTTC
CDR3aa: CASSLALRGRGHIRGGYTF

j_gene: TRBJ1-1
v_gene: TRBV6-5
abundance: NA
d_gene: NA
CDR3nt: TGTGCCAGCAGAGACAGGTTCTCTTCGGCAGCTTTCTTT
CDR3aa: CASRDRFSSAAFF

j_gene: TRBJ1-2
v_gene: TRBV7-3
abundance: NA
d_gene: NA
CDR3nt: TGTGCCAGCAGCTCTTCGACGGGAGGGAGCACCTTC
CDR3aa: CASSSSTGGSTF

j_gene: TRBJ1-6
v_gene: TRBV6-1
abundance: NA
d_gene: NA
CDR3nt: TGTGCCAGCAGTGAAGGGGGGCTTGGTAATTCACCCCTCCACTTT
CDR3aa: CASSEGGLGNSPLHF

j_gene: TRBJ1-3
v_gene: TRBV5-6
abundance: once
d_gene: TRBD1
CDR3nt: TGTGCCAGCAGCTTGGTGGGGACAGGGAAGGGAAACACCATATATTTT
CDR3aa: CASSLVGTGKGNTIYF

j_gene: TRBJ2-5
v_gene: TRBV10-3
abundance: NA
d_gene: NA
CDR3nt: TGTGCCATCAGTGAGGGGCTACAGGGACCCCAAGAGACCCAGTACTTC
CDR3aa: CAISEGLQGPQETQYF

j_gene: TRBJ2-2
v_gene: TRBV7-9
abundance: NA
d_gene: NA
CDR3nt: TGTGCCAGCAGCTTAACGGGAATTTTAAACACCGGGGAGCTGTTTTTT
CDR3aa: CASSLTGILNTGELFF

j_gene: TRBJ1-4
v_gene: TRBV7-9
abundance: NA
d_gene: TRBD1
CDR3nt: TGTGCCAGCAGCTTTTCGACAGGGCGGTCTAATGAAAAACTGTTTTTT
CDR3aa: CASSFSTGRSNEKLFF

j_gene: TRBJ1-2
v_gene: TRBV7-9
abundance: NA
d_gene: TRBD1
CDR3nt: TGTGCCAGCAGCCCCGGGACAGGGCTAGATAACTTC
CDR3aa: CASSPGTGLDNF

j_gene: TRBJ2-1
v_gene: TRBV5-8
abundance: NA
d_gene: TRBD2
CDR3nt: TGTGCCAGCAGCCCCGTCCTCAGACTAGCTGAGGGTGAGCAGTTCTTC
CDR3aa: CASSPVLRLAEGEQFF

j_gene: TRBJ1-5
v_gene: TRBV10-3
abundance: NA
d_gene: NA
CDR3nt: TGTGCCATCGGCGATGGACAGACTAGCAATCAGCCCCAGCATTTT
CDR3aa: CAIGDGQTSNQPQHF

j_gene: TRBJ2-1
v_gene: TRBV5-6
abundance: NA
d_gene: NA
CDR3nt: TGTGCCAGCAGCTTGGGTCCTAGCCCCTACAATGAGCAGTTCTTC
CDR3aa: CASSLGPSPYNEQFF

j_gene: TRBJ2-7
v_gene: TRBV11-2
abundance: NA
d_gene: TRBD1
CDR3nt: TGTGCCAGCAGGGGACAGGGCGGGCGAGAGCAGTACTTC
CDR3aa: CASRGQGGREQYF